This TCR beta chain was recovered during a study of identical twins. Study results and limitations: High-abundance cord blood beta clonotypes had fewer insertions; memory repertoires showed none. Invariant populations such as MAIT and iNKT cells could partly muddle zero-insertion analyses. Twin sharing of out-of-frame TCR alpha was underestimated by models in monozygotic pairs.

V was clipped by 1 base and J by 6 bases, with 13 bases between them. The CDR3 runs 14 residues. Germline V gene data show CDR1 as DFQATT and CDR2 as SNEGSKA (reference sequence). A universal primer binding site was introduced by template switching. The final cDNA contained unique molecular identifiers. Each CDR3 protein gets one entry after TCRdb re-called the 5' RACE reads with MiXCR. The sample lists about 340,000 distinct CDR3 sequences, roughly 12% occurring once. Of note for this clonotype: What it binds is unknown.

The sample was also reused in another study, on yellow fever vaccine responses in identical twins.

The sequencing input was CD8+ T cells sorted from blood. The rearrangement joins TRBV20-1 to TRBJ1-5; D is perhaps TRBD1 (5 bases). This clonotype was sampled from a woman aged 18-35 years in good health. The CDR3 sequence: CSARGGDEVQPQHF. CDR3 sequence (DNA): TGCAGTGCTAGAGGGGGCGATGAAGTTCAGCCCCAGCATTTT.